The rows below give T cell receptor beta chains drawn from one sample of a study of T cells after yellow fever vaccination. TCRdb independently ran MiXCR on the 5' RACE reads; one entry per CDR3 protein. The sample includes around 300,000 distinct CDR3 sequences, about 4.5% of them seen just once. The source was PBMCs, collected 15 days after the yellow fever booster vaccination. The receptors here all came from a man in his late teens or twenties who received the YFV17D yellow fever vaccine. The CDR3 runs from the conserved cysteine through the conserved F or W. D genes are given only for firm matches. Part of the rows lack a size; the others show once, few, many or a class for expanded clones.

CDR3 length	D gene	clone size	V gene	J gene	CDR3 protein	CDR3 DNA
14	TRBD2	-	TRBV7-9	TRBJ2-7	CASSLVAGGQKQYF	TGTGCCAGCAGCTTAGTAGCGGGGGGGCAGAAGCAGTACTTC
14	-	-	TRBV27	TRBJ1-2	CASSLVPGYYGYTF	TGTGCCAGCAGTTTAGTGCCCGGCTACTATGGCTACACCTTC
14	-	-	TRBV5-5	TRBJ2-1	CASSGDPRYNEQFF	TGTGCCAGCAGCGGGGATCCTAGGTACAATGAGCAGTTCTTC
11	-	many	TRBV21-1	TRBJ2-7	CASSSRMGQYF	TGTGCCAGCAGCTCCCGGATGGGGCAGTACTTC
16	TRBD1	-	TRBV7-9	TRBJ1-2	CASSAWLWRQGNGYTF	TGTGCCAGCAGCGCGTGGCTGTGGAGACAGGGGAACGGCTACACCTTC
15	-	many	TRBV5-1	TRBJ1-1	CASSSLNPGKTEAFF	TGCGCCAGCAGCTCCCTTAACCCAGGGAAAACTGAAGCTTTCTTT
13	TRBD1	many	TRBV5-1	TRBJ2-5	CASSGGDRETQYF	TGCGCCAGCAGCGGTGGGGACAGGGAGACCCAGTACTTC
13	-	-	TRBV29-1	TRBJ1-1	CSVYRAMNTEAFF	TGCAGCGTCTACAGAGCCATGAACACTGAAGCTTTCTTT
13	-	many	TRBV6-4	TRBJ2-1	CASSVGPYNEQFF	TGTGCCAGCAGTGTGGGGCCCTACAATGAGCAGTTCTTC
16	-	-	TRBV30	TRBJ2-3	CAWSIRDPRPTDTQYF	TGTGCCTGGAGTATCCGGGACCCCCGACCCACAGATACGCAGTATTTT
14	TRBD2	many	TRBV4-1	TRBJ2-5	CASSQVELAGPSGF	TGCGCCAGCAGCCAAGTGGAGCTAGCGGGGCCCAGTGGGTTC
15	TRBD1	many	TRBV7-6	TRBJ2-5	CASSSGTGTFETQYF	TGTGCCAGCAGCTCCGGGACAGGGACGTTCGAGACCCAGTACTTC
15	-	many	TRBV4-3	TRBJ2-2	CASGGKASNTGELFF	TGCGCCAGCGGGGGAAAGGCCTCGAACACCGGGGAGCTGTTTTTT
12	TRBD2	-	TRBV20-1	TRBJ2-5	CSAMTSGETQYF	TGCAGTGCTATGACTAGCGGAGAGACCCAGTACTTC
16	TRBD2	-	TRBV5-1	TRBJ2-3	CASSLISGGLSDTQYF	TGCGCCAGCAGCCTCATTAGCGGGGGGCTGTCAGATACGCAGTATTTT
12	-	many	TRBV6-5	TRBJ1-1	CASSPMGRKAFF	TGTGCCAGCAGTCCGATGGGAAGAAAAGCTTTCTTT